The present T cell receptor (beta chain) was sequenced within a study of blood T cell repertoires in COVID-19. Overall study context: T cells, B-cell-depleted T cells, or PBMCs supplied cDNA or gDNA.

How the authors handled the data: Estimation of nucleated cell counts relied on the amplification of reference gene primers. Profiling relied on immunoSEQ multiplex PCR, and the TCRdb table lists in-frame clones only, not all of them. D and trimming come from the DNA, and the V and J calls and clone size come from that table. The sample holds approximately 390,000 clones, 90% seen once. The CDR3 is made up of 15 amino acids. The germline CDR1 and CDR2 sequences are MNHNY and SVGAGI (reference sequence). J lost 7 bases, V lost 5 bases, and 7 bases had no gene match. The chain links TRBV6-6 to TRBJ1-5; 11 bases map to TRBD1. The sample was peripheral blood. The sequence was obtained from a man between 18 and 35 years old with active or convalescent COVID-19. The CDR3 DNA sequence: TGTGCCAGCAGTACAAGGACAGGGGGCGGGCAGCCCCAGCATTTT. This encodes CASSTRTGGGQPQHF.